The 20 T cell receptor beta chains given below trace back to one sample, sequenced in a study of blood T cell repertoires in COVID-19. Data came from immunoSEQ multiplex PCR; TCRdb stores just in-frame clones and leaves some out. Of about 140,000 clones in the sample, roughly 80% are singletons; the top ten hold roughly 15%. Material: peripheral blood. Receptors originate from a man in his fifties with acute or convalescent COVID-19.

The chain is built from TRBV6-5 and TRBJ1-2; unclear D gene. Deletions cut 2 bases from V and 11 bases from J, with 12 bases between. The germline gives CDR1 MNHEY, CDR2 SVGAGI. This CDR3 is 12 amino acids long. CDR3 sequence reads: CASSYPGPDYTF. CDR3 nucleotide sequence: TGTGCCAGCAGTTACCCTGGCCCCGATTACACCTTC.

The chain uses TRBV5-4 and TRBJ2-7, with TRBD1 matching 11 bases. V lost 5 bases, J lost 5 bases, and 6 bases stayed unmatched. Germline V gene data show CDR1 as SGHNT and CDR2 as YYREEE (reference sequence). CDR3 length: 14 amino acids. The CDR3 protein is CASSSRDRGDEQYV. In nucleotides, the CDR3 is TGTGCCAGCAGTTCTAGGGACAGGGGGGACGAGCAGTACGTC.

CDR3 in amino acids: CASSLTPHGNTEAFF. CDR3 in DNA: TGTGCCAGCAGCCTCACTCCGCACGGTAACACTGAAGCTTTCTTT. The chain uses TRBV6-5 and TRBJ1-1; D remains unclear. The CDR3 covers 15 residues. V gave up 6 bases and J gave up 2 bases, with 16 bases separating them. Germline V gene lookup returns CDR1 MNHEY and CDR2 SVGAGI.

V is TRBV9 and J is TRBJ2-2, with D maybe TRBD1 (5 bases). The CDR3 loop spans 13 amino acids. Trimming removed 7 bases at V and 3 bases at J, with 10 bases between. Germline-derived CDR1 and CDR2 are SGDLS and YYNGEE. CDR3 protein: CASRRVDTGELFF. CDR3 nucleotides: TGTGCCAGCCGCAGGGTAGACACCGGGGAGCTGTTTTTT.

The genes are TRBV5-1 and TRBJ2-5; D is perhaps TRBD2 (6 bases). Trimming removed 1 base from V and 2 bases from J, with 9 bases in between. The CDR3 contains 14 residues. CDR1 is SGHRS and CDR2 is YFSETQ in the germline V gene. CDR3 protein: CASSLFGLQETQYF. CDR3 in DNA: TGCGCCAGCAGCTTGTTCGGACTACAAGAGACCCAGTACTTC.

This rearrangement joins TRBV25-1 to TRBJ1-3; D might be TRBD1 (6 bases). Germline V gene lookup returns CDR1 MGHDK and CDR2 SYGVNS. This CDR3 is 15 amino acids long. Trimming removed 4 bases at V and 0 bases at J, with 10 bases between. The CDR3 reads CASSALQGSGNTIYF. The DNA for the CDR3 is TGTGCCAGCAGTGCTTTACAGGGCTCTGGAAACACCATATATTTT.

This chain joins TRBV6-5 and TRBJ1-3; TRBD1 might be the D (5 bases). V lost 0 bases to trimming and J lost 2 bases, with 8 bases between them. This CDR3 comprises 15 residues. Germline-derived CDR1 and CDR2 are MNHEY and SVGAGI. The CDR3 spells CASSYSPGPGNTIYF. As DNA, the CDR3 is TGTGCCAGCAGTTACTCACCAGGGCCTGGAAACACCATATATTTT.

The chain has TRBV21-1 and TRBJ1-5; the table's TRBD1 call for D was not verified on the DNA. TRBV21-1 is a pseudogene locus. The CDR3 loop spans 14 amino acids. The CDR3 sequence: CASSLGTGNQPQHF. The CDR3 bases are TGTGCCAGCAGCCTAGGGACAGGGAATCAGCCCCAGCATTTT.

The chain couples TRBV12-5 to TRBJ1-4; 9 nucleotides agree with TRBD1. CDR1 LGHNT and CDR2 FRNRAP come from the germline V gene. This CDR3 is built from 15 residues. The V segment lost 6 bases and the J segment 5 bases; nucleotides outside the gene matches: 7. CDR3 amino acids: CASGRTGERNEKLFF. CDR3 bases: TGTGCTAGTGGGCGGACAGGGGAGCGGAATGAAAAACTGTTTTTT.

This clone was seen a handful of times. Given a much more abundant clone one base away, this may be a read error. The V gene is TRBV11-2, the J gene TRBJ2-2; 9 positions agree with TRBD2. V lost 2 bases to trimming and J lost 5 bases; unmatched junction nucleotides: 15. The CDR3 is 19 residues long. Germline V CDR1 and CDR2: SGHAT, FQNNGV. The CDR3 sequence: CASSLTAAAGGPSTGELFF. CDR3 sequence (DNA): TGTGCCAGCAGCTTAACGGCCGCGGCGGGGGGGCCGAGTACCGGGGAGCTGTTTTTT.

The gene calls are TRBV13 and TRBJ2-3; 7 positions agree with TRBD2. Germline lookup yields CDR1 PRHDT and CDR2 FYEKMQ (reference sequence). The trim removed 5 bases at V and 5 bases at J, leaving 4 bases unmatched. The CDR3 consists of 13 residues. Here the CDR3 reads CASSPERGDTQYF. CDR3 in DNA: TGTGCCAGCAGCCCTGAGCGGGGAGATACGCAGTATTTT.

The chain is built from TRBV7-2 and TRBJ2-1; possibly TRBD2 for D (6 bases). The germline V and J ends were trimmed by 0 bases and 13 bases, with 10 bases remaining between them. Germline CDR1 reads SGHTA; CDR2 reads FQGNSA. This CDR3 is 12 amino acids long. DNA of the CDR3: TGTGCCAGCAGCTTAGCTGTCGGGGGACAGTTCTTC. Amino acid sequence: CASSLAVGGQFF.

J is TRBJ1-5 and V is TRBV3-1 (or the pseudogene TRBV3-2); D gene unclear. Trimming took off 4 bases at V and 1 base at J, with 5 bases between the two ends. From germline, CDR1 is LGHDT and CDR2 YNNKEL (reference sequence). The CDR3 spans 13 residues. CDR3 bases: TGTGCCAGCAGCCTACAGAGCAATCAGCCCCAGCATTTT. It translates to CASSLQSNQPQHF.

The CDR3, as DNA: TGCGCCAGCAGCCTTCAACAGGGGGGCACTGAAGCTTTCTTT. Protein sequence: CASSLQQGGTEAFF. The gene calls are TRBV4-1 and TRBJ1-1; 8 positions agree with TRBD1. J gave up 4 bases and V 4 bases, and 5 bases lay outside the gene matches. CDR3 length equals 14 residues. Germline V gene sequence: CDR1 MGHRA, CDR2 YSYEKL.

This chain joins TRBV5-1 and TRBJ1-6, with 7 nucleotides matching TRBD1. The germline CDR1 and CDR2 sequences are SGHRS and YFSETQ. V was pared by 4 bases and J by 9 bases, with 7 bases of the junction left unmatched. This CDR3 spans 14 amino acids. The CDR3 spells CASSTGQAGSPLHF. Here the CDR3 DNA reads TGCGCCAGCAGCACAGGACAGGCTGGTTCACCCCTCCACTTT.

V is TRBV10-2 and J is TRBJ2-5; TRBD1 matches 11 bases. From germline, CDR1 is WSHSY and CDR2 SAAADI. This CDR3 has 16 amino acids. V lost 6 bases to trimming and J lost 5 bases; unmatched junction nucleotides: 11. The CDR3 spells CASRDRDRGFRETQYF. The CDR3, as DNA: TGCGCCAGCAGAGACCGGGACAGGGGGTTTCGGGAGACCCAGTACTTC.

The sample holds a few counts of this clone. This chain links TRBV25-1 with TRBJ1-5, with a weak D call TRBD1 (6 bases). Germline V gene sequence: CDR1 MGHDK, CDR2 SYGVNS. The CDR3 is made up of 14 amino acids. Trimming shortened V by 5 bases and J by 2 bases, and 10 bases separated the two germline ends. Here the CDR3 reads CASSWAGGNQPQHF. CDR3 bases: TGTGCCAGCAGTTGGGCAGGGGGCAATCAGCCCCAGCATTTT.

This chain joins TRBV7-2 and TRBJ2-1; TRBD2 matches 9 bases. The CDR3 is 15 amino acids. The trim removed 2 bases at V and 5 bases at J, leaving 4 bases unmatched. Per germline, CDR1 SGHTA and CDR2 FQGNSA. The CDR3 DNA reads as TGTGCCAGCAGCTTAAAAGCGGGGGGAAACAATGAGCAGTTCTTC. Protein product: CASSLKAGGNNEQFF. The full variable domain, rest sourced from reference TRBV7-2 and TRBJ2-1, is GAGVSQSPSNKVTEKGKDVELRCDPISGHTALYWYRQSLGQGLEFLIYFQGNSAPDKSGLPSDRFSAERTGGSVSTLTIQRTQQEDSAVYLCASSLKAGGNNEQFFGPGTRLTVL.

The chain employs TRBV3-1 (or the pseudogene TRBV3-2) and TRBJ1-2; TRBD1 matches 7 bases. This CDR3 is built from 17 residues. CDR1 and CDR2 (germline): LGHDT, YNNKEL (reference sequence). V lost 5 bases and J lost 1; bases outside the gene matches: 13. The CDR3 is CASSFNRGRLSNYGYTF. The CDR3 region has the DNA TGTGCCAGCAGCTTCAACAGGGGCCGACTAAGTAACTATGGCTACACCTTC.

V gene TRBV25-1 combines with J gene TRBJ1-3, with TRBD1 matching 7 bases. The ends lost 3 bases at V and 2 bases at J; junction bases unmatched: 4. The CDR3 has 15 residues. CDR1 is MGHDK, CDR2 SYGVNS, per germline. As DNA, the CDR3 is TGTGCCAGCAGTGAGCAGGGGGGTGCTGGAAACACCATATATTTT. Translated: CASSEQGGAGNTIYF.